This T cell receptor beta chain was obtained from a study of cytomegalovirus exposure and HLA in healthy donors. Whole-study results and caveats: In a later analysis, across HLA loci, associated TCR counts were highest for DRB1, lowest for HLA-C. Clonal expansion was found to be greater in HLA-associated TCR beta chains than in equally common others in a later analysis.

PCR employed 60 Vbeta and 13 Jbeta primers. Produced via immunoSEQ multiplex PCR; TCRdb's table is partial and in-frame only. The specimen's table records about 210,000 clones. Worth noting for this clone: Its antigen is not identified.

All donors participated as healthy donors of bone marrow. Sequencing was carried out using PBMCs. The sequence came from a woman in her 30s in good health and CMV-seropositive.

The CDR3, as DNA: TGCGCCAGCAGCTTGGCACCTAGCTACAATGAGCAGTTCTTC. Amino acids: CASSLAPSYNEQFF. The chain combines TRBV5-1 with TRBJ2-1; D is undetermined. Germline lookup yields CDR1 SGHRS and CDR2 YFSETQ. This CDR3 has 14 amino acids. The V gene lost 0 bases and the J gene lost 3 bases, with 7 bases spanning the gap.